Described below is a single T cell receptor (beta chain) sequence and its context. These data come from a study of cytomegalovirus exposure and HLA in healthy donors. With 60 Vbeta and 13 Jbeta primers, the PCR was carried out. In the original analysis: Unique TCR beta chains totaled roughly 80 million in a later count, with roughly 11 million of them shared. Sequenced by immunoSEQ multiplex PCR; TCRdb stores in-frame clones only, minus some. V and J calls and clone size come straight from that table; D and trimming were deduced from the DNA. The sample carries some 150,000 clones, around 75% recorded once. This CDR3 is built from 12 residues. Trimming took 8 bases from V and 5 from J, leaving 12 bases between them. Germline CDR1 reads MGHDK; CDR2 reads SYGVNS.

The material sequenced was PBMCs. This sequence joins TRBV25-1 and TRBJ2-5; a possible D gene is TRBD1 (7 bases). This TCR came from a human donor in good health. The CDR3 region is CASSGGPETQYF. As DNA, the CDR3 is TGTGCCAGCTCAGGGGGGCCGGAGACCCAGTACTTC. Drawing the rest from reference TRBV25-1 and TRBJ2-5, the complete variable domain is EADIYQTPRYLVIGTGKKITLECSQTMGHDKMYWYQQDPGMELHLIHYSYGVNSTEKGDLSSESTVSRIRTEHFPLTLESARPSHTSQYLCASSGGPETQYFGPGTRLLVL.